This T cell receptor beta chain was retrieved from a study of CD8+CD57+ T cells in acquired aplastic anemia. Study background: Sorted CD4+ and CD8+ cells gave a mean 3.2 ug DNA, range 0.2 to 27.4 ug.

Genomic DNA, serving as template, underwent TCR beta VDJ and CDR3 profiling. TCRdb analysed the reads with MiXCR anew, one entry per CDR3 protein. The profile shows roughly 280,000 distinct CDR3 sequences, about 50% of them singletons. Sequenced patients had shown CD8+CD57+ cell expansion by flow cytometry. Severe acquired aplastic anemia was present in every patient. When blood sampling took place, the patients had received no therapy. Whole-study results and caveats: Fewer than 35 CD8+ CDR3 sequences occurred in both the patients and the controls.

There are 13 residues in the CDR3. Germline values: CDR1 ENHRY, CDR2 SYGVKD. Trimming shortened V by 10 bases and J by 5 bases, and 14 bases separated the two germline ends. About this clonotype: Its target is not known.

This chain connects TRBV10-3 to TRBJ2-2; either TRBD1 or TRBD2 may supply D (6 bases each). The TCR sequence derives from a human donor with aplastic anemia. Sequenced sample: sorted CD4+, CD8+, or CD8+CD57+ T cells (not recorded which) from PBMCs. The CDR3 bases are TGTGCCACTGGGGTAGGGGGGACCGGGGAGCTGTTTTTT. It translates to CATGVGGTGELFF.